The 23 T cell receptor delta chains in this list originate from one sample, sequenced in a study of γδ T cells in repeated Plasmodium falciparum infection. TCRdb redid clone calling on the multiplex PCR reads using CATT. The sample carries roughly 90,000 delta-chain clones, 0.95% to 1% recorded once. Flow sorting of PBMC yielded separate Vgamma9/Vdelta2+ and Vdelta2-negative gammadelta T cell populations for bulk repertoire analysis. Sequenced: gamma-delta T cells from blood. Receptors were obtained from a pool of human donors (malaria-infected and uninfected, not separated).

This clone was picked up a small number of times. TCRdb shows a much larger clone's protein in place of this DNA's translation, and the two differ at residue 17, likely through a read error; the protein shown is translated from the DNA. DNA for the CDR3: TGTGCTCTTGGGGAAAGTGGCCCGAGATCGATTCTTGACTGGGGGATATCATCAGAGCGGTACACCGATAAACTCATCTTT. Translation gives CALGESGPRSILDWGISSERYTDKLIF. The chain carries TRDV1 and TRDJ1; 11 nucleotides line up with TRDD3. Because TCRdb records no J gene, it was assigned here through a match of the DNA to germline. The CDR3 has 27 residues. The germline V gene has CDR1 TSWWSYY and CDR2 QGS. V lost 2 bases, J lost 0 bases, and 35 bases stayed unmatched.

This clone is medium-sized (0.01 to 0.1%) by share. The same CDR3 is also encoded by other DNA sequences in this sample. The chain is built from TRDV2 and TRDJ1; 7 nucleotides match TRDD3. The V gene's germline CDR1 is GEAIGNYY and CDR2 EKD. CDR3 length: 17 residues. V lost 0 bases, J lost 2 bases, and 11 bases stayed unmatched. DNA of the CDR3: TGTGCCTGTGACACCGCGGGGGATTGGGTGAGGACCGATAAACTCATCTTT. Encoded protein: CACDTAGDWVRTDKLIF.

This clone was counted a few times. A read error likely explains why the TCRdb protein, taken from a much larger clone, differs from this DNA's translation at residue 17; the protein shown is translated from the DNA. TRDV2 is the V gene, and the J gene was not called; the DNA was not used to check the table's D call, TRDD3. This CDR3 spans 18 amino acids. Germline CDR1 GEAIGNYY, CDR2 EKD. As DNA, the CDR3 is TGTGCCTGTGACAAGAAGTACTGGGGGATACTGGTAACCGATAAACTCACCTTT. Protein product: CACDKKYWGILVTDKLTF.

Concerning this clone itself: The translation of this DNA and the TCRdb protein of a much larger clone differ at residue 3, probably owing to a read error; the protein shown here is translated from the DNA. The chain joins TRDV2 to TRDJ1, with TRDD3 matching 8 bases. Because TCRdb records no J gene, it was assigned here through a match of the DNA to germline. CDR1 is GEAIGNYY and CDR2 is EKD in the germline V gene. The CDR3 has 20 amino acids. The CDR3 DNA follows: TGTGCCCGTGACACCGTTTCGGAGGGATACGGGCGTTTGTACACCGATAAACTCATCTTT. It specifies CARDTVSEGYGRLYTDKLIF.

Remarks on this clone: Only one base separates this from a far larger clonotype, so it likely reflects a read error. Other DNA sequences in the sample encode the same CDR3. The chain employs TRDV2 and TRDJ1; maybe TRDD3 (6 bases). The CDR3 extends over 18 amino acids. Deletions cut 3 bases from V and 0 bases from J, with 22 bases between. Germline V lookup: CDR1 GEAIGNYY, CDR2 EKD. CDR3 nucleotides: TGTGCCTGTGACCCTTTGACTGGTGGATACTCTGACACCGATAAACTCATCTTT. This gives the protein CACDPLTGGYSDTDKLIF.

This clone was seen more than once but under ten times. This DNA translates differently at residue 14 from the TCRdb protein, which is that of a much larger clone; a read error is likely, and the protein shown is the DNA's own translation. The chain joins TRDV1 to TRDJ1, with D perhaps matching TRDD3 (5 bases). TCRdb carries no J gene annotation; the J gene was assigned here by matching the DNA with germline. The CDR3 contains 22 residues. V was cut by 3 bases and J by 0 bases, with 32 bases left in between. Germline CDR1 and CDR2: TSWWSYY and QGS. CDR3 nucleotide sequence: TGTGCTCTTGGGGATGGTAGAGTCTCGGGGTTCTCGGGGAAACCTTACACCGATAAACTCATCTTT. As protein: CALGDGRVSGFSGKPYTDKLIF.

To note about this clone: Being one base from a much bigger clone, this may be a read error. The sample contains more than one DNA sequence encoding this CDR3. The chain links TRDV1 to TRDJ1; 13 positions agree with TRDD3. The CDR3 is 22 amino acids. Germline V gene data show CDR1 as TSWWSYY and CDR2 as QGS. The CDR3 DNA follows: TGTGCTCTTGGGGAAAGAGGACATGTAGGGGACTGGGGGATACGATACACCGATAAACTCATTTTT. This translates into CALGERGHVGDWGIRYTDKLIF.

As concerns this clone: A read error likely explains why the TCRdb protein, taken from a much larger clone, differs from this DNA's translation at residue 6; the protein shown is translated from the DNA. The chain employs TRDV1 and TRDJ1, with 8 positions matching TRDD3. The J gene, not given by TCRdb, was assigned here from a germline match of the nucleotide sequence. The CDR3 runs to 21 residues. V was pared by 7 bases and J by 10 bases, with 35 bases of the junction left unmatched. Germline CDR1 is TSWWSYY and CDR2 is QGS. The CDR3 DNA is TGTGCTCTTGCGGTGGGGACCCATTCCAACAATTACGACTGGGGGTTCACGCGACTCATCTTT. Translated: CALAVGTHSNNYDWGFTRLIF.

The table lists this clone with a few counts. A far bigger clonotype differs at one base, so this is likely a read error. Other nucleotide sequences in the sample specify the same CDR3. The V gene is TRDV2, the J gene TRDJ3; 10 nucleotides match TRDD3. The J gene, left out of TCRdb, was set here by checking the DNA against germline. In germline, CDR1 is GEAIGNYY, CDR2 EKD. CDR3 size: 19 residues. The CDR3 region is CACDTVSTGGFRDTRQMFF. CDR3 coding DNA: TGTGCCTGCGACACAGTCTCTACTGGGGGATTCCGGGACACCCGACAGATGTTTTTC.

To note about this clone: TCRdb shows a much larger clone's protein in place of this DNA's translation, and the two differ at residue 7, likely through a read error; the protein shown is translated from the DNA. The V gene is TRDV2, the J gene TRDJ1; 10 positions agree with TRDD3. In the absence of a J gene in TCRdb, the DNA was matched to germline to assign it here. V lost 0 bases, J lost 0 bases, and 12 bases stayed unmatched. CDR3 size: 19 residues. Germline V gene lookup returns CDR1 GEAIGNYY and CDR2 EKD. CDR3 nucleotides: TGTGCCTGTGACACCATCAACCAGGGGGATACGGCTTACACCGATAAACTCATCTTT. As protein: CACDTINQGDTAYTDKLIF.

This clone was counted at least ten times. The protein TCRdb lists belongs to a much larger clone and differs from this DNA's translation at residue 15, which points to a read error; the protein shown is made from the DNA. The gene calls are TRDV2 and TRDJ3, with 9 bases fitting TRDD3. No J gene was available from TCRdb, and it was assigned here by a germline match of the DNA. Trimming took 3 bases from V and 5 from J; bases not matched to a gene: 25. CDR1 is GEAIGNYY, CDR2 EKD, per germline. The CDR3 sequence is 23 residues long. CDR3 in amino acids: CACDPLVEMVKLGDARDTRQMFF. CDR3 nucleotide sequence: TGTGCCTGTGACCCCCTTGTGGAGATGGTGAAGCTGGGGGATGCCCGGGACACCCGACAGATGTTTTTC.

There are a few counts of this clone. A read error likely explains why the TCRdb protein, taken from a much larger clone, differs from this DNA's translation at residue 10; the protein shown is translated from the DNA. The V gene is TRDV1, the J gene TRDJ1; tentatively, D is TRDD2 (5 bases). The CDR3 loop spans 14 amino acids. Germline V CDR1 and CDR2: TSWWSYY, QGS. The V gene lost 4 bases and the J gene lost 6 bases, with 15 bases spanning the gap. The CDR3 loop reads CALGVPSWVHKLIF. DNA for the CDR3: TGTGCTCTTGGGGTCCCTTCGTGGGTCCATAAACTCATCTTT.

This clone was seen more than once but under ten times. The TCRdb record carries a much larger clone's protein, which differs from this DNA's translation at residue 11; a read error is the likely cause, and the protein listed here is the DNA translation. The rearrangement joins TRDV2 to TRDJ1; 11 bases agree with TRDD3. Here the J gene came from matching the DNA to germline, since TCRdb omits it. Looked up from germline, CDR1 is GEAIGNYY and CDR2 is EKD. J gave up 1 base and V 0 bases, and 6 bases lay outside the gene matches. This CDR3 spans 17 amino acids. The CDR3: CACDTLLGDTGTDKLIF. The CDR3 bases are TGTGCCTGTGACACCCTTCTGGGGGATACCGGCACCGATAAACTCATCTTT.

This clone was seen only a few times. The protein TCRdb lists belongs to a much larger clone and differs from this DNA's translation at residue 11, which points to a read error; the protein shown is made from the DNA. The J gene is TRDJ1, the V gene TRDV2; 8 positions agree with TRDD3. The J gene is not listed in TCRdb, so it was assigned here from a DNA match to germline. Looked up from germline, CDR1 is GEAIGNYY and CDR2 is EKD. Trimming at V came to 3 bases and at J to 3 bases, leaving 11 bases not matched to a gene. This CDR3 comprises 16 residues. This chain's CDR3 is CACDESTGGSSDKLIF. The CDR3 DNA sequence: TGTGCCTGTGACGAATCCACTGGGGGCTCATCCGATAAACTCATCTTT.

This clone was counted between two and nine times. The TCRdb protein comes from a much larger clone and disagrees with this DNA's translation at residue 11, likely due to a read error; the protein given here is derived from the DNA. V and J are TRDV2 and TRDJ3; possible D gene TRDD3, 5 bases. The J gene is absent in TCRdb and was assigned here via DNA matching to germline. CDR1 GEAIGNYY and CDR2 EKD come from the germline V gene. CDR3 size: 21 residues. Trimming stripped 0 bases from V and 2 bases from J, with 22 bases between. CDR3 sequence reads: CACDTDYLTGVRAWDTRQMFF. The DNA for the CDR3 is TGTGCCTGTGACACCGATTACTTAACGGGGGTACGCGCCTGGGACACCCGACAGATGTTTTTC.

To note about this clone: This likely came from a read error, as a far larger clone is one base away. Distinct nucleotide sequences in the sample also encode this CDR3. J is TRDJ1 and V is TRDV1, with 13 bases aligning to TRDD3. As TCRdb names no J gene, one was assigned here on the basis of a DNA match to germline. From germline, CDR1 is TSWWSYY and CDR2 QGS. The CDR3 sequence is 25 residues long. The trim removed 0 bases at V and 3 bases at J, leaving 28 bases unmatched. The CDR3 here is CALGELQSSYTKTGGYASSPDKLIF. The CDR3 DNA is TGTGCTCTTGGGGAACTACAGTCTTCCTACACGAAAACTGGGGGATACGCGTCCTCCCCCGATAAACTCATCTTT.

This clone came up a few times. TCRdb lists the protein of a much larger clone for this DNA, which differs at residue 18, so this is likely a read error; the protein given here is translated from the DNA itself. This chain uses TRDV1 with TRDJ1; 8 bases are shared with TRDD3. Germline-derived CDR1 and CDR2 are TSWWSYY and QGS. The CDR3 spans 19 residues. The CDR3 reads CALGEPCLRTGGLTDKLTF. The CDR3, as DNA: TGTGCTCTTGGGGAACCATGCCTACGGACTGGGGGCCTCACCGATAAACTCACCTTT.

About this clone itself: Given a far larger clone just one base away, this is likely a sequencing read error. The sample holds other DNA sequences that translate to the same CDR3. This sequence joins TRDV1 and TRDJ3, with no clear D. The CDR3 has 18 amino acids. Deletions cut 1 base from V and 4 bases from J, with 14 bases between. The V gene's germline CDR1 is TSWWSYY and CDR2 QGS. The CDR3 spells CALGERVVTGWDTRQMFF. The CDR3 DNA sequence: TGTGCTCTTGGGGAACGTGTAGTAACCGGGTGGGACACCCGACAGATGTTTTTC.

This clone was recorded a few times. Since a far larger clone is one base different, this is likely a read error. This same CDR3 is encoded by further DNA sequences in the sample. V gene TRDV1 combines with J gene TRDJ1, with D possibly called TRDD2 or TRDD3 (8 bases each). TCRdb records no J gene; here it was assigned by comparing the DNA to germline. Trimming cost V 0 bases and J 0 bases, with 35 bases left between them. This CDR3 has 24 residues. CDR1 is TSWWSYY and CDR2 is QGS in the germline V gene. The CDR3 DNA sequence: TGTGCTCTTGGGGAACTAGCTGGGTCCTTCCTAAGAATGGGGGATCTTTCGTACACCGATAAACTCATCTTT. Translation: CALGELAGSFLRMGDLSYTDKLIF.

The sample holds a few counts of this clone. This likely reflects a read error, since a far larger clone is one base away. The same CDR3 can be traced to other DNA sequences in this sample. The V call is TRDV1, the J call TRDJ1; 7 bases are shared with TRDD2. TCRdb lists no J gene, so it was determined here by aligning the DNA to germline. The CDR3 runs 19 residues. Germline CDR1 and CDR2: TSWWSYY and QGS. Unmatched junction bases numbered 20, after V lost 3 bases and J lost 4 bases. In DNA form, the CDR3 reads TGTGCTCTTGGGGAGGGCTATTCCTACCTTTACCCGCAACGCGATAAACTCATCTTT. Protein: CALGEGYSYLYPQRDKLIF.

As regards this clone: A far larger clone is only one base removed, so a read error is likely. The sample contains more than one DNA sequence encoding this CDR3. No J gene call was made, and the V gene is TRDV2; TRDD3, the table's D call, was not compared with the DNA. The CDR3 has 15 amino acids. The V gene's germline CDR1 is GEAIGNYY and CDR2 EKD. CDR3 nucleotide sequence: TGTGCCTGTGACACCGGAGGTCTTGACACCGATAAGCTCATCTTT. Its protein is CACDTGGLDTDKLIF.

This clone showed up just a few times. With only one base between it and a far larger clone, this is likely a read error. The same CDR3 can be traced to other DNA sequences in this sample. The genes are TRDV2 and TRDJ1; 10 positions agree with TRDD3. TCRdb records no J gene; here it was assigned by comparing the DNA to germline. From germline, CDR1 is GEAIGNYY and CDR2 EKD. This CDR3 spans 20 amino acids. This chain's CDR3 is CACDNPLGDSAQVYTDKLIF. The CDR3 bases are TGTGCCTGCGACAACCCACTGGGGGATTCCGCCCAGGTGTACACCGATAAACTCATCTTT.

The sample holds a few counts of this clone. The TCRdb protein comes from a much larger clone and disagrees with this DNA's translation at residue 3, likely due to a read error; the protein given here is derived from the DNA. The chain recombines TRDV1 with TRDJ1, with 9 bases fitting TRDD3. TCRdb is silent on the J gene; assignment here came from matching the DNA to germline. Germline V CDR1 and CDR2: TSWWSYY, QGS. The CDR3 runs 18 residues. For the CDR3, the DNA is TGTGCTCATGGGGAACTAGCCCCTGGGGGATTGTACACCGATAAACTCATCTTT. Encoded protein: CAHGELAPGGLYTDKLIF.